Listed here are 8 T cell receptor beta chains from one sample, sequenced in a study of T cells after yellow fever vaccination. TCRdb re-called the 5' RACE reads with MiXCR, one entry per CDR3 protein. The repertoire holds around 610,000 distinct CDR3 sequences, with approximately 15% as singletons. Sequencing was performed on PBMCs, taken on the day of the yellow fever booster vaccination. These receptors were taken from a man in his thirties or forties who received the YFV17D yellow fever vaccine.

The chain couples TRBV9 to TRBJ2-3; 10 bases map to TRBD2. Unmatched junction bases numbered 9, after V lost 3 bases and J lost 5 bases. The CDR3 sequence is 16 residues long. The germline V gene has CDR1 SGDLS and CDR2 YYNGEE. The CDR3 coding sequence is TGTGCCAGCAGCGGGGGAATAGCGGGAGGTCAAGATACGCAGTATTTT. It is translated as CASSGGIAGGQDTQYF.

This clonotype has more than one count but fewer than ten. The CDR3 region has the DNA TGTGCCAGCACAGTGAACAGTCTGGTAGAGACCCAGTACTTC. This gives the protein CASTVNSLVETQYF. The V and J genes are TRBV6-1 and TRBJ2-5; the D is unclear. The CDR3 runs 14 residues. V shed 7 bases and J shed 4 bases, with 16 bases lying between them. Germline V CDR1 and CDR2: MNHNS, SASEGT.

This clonotype was seen a few times. The V call is TRBV6-5, the J call TRBJ2-7; TRBD1 matches at 8 bases. Germline CDR1 and CDR2: MNHEY and SVGAGI. V trimming: 6 bases; J trimming: 3 bases; junction bases outside the gene matches: 10. The CDR3 is 15 residues long. Written as DNA, the CDR3 is TGTGCCAGCAGCTACCTCCCGGGACAGGTCTACGAGCAGTACTTC. The encoded protein is CASSYLPGQVYEQYF.

The chain employs TRBV11-2 and TRBJ1-2; weak D call: TRBD1 (6 bases). Trimming removed 3 bases at V and 3 bases at J, with 8 bases between. This CDR3 is built from 13 residues. The germline CDR1 and CDR2 sequences are SGHAT and FQNNGV. This CDR3 is CASSFGGDYGYTF. The CDR3 DNA is TGTGCCAGCAGCTTTGGGGGCGACTATGGCTACACCTTC.

The sample holds a few counts of this clonotype. The V gene is TRBV12-3 or TRBV12-4, the J gene TRBJ1-5, with unresolved D. The CDR3 length is 14 residues. The V end lost 2 bases, the J end lost 7 bases, and 12 bases lay between the germline ends. The CDR3 spells CASSLTGNRQPQHF. The CDR3, as DNA: TGTGCCAGCAGTTTAACGGGGAACCGGCAGCCCCAGCATTTT.

V gene TRBV6-2 or TRBV6-3 combines with J gene TRBJ2-1; 8 positions agree with TRBD2. The germline CDR1 and CDR2 sequences are MNHEY and SVGEGT. CDR3 length: 14 amino acids. The V and J ends lost 8 bases and 7 bases, in that order; junction bases with no gene match: 10. CDR3 DNA sequence: TGTGCCAGCCGGCGGAGCGGGAGTCGGAATGAGCAGTTCTTC. Its protein product is CASRRSGSRNEQFF.

In its sample, this clonotype was seen a few times. The rearrangement joins TRBV10-3 to TRBJ1-4; the match to TRBD1 covers 7 bases. V gave up 0 bases and J gave up 7 bases; unmatched junction bases: 5. Germline values: CDR1 ENHRY, CDR2 SYGVKD. This CDR3 has 15 residues. As DNA, the CDR3 is TGTGCCATCAGTGAGTCAGCGGGGGACAGTGAAAAACTGTTTTTT. It yields the protein CAISESAGDSEKLFF.

This clonotype was seen a few times. The genes are TRBV6-1 and TRBJ2-7, with TRBD1 as a possible D gene (6 bases). Between the trimmed V and J ends, which lost 1 base and 2 bases, there was a span of 18 bases. The CDR3 runs 17 residues. Per the germline V gene, CDR1 is MNHNS and CDR2 is SASEGT. The DNA for the CDR3 is TGTGCCAGCAGTGAAGAGGGGACACGCGTTATCCCCTACGAGCAGTACTTC. Translated, it gives CASSEEGTRVIPYEQYF.